Below, 28 T cell receptor beta chains from the same sample are listed, as sequenced in a study of Graves' ophthalmopathy and Graves' hyperthyroidism. RNA transcripts provided the template for amplifying TCR beta CDR3 regions. After a first-round RT-PCR with HTBI primers, a second-round multiplex PCR was run. TCRdb processed the multiplex PCR reads anew with MiXCR; each CDR3 protein has one entry. The table shows about 39,000 distinct CDR3 sequences, with around half occurring only once. Material: peripheral blood. These receptors were collected from an adult woman with stable Graves' hyperthyroidism.

This clonotype occurred a few times. The conserved phenylalanine or tryptophan normally closing the CDR3 is absent here, so this likely arose from a read error. It is unclear where the CDR3 begins or ends on the DNA, so no DNA is shown, and the CDR3 is as TCRdb lists it. The chain couples TRBV7-9 to TRBJ2-7; the table gives TRBD1 as D, unverified against the DNA. The CDR3 is 10 amino acids long, termini counted. The germline V gene has CDR1 SEHNR and CDR2 FQNEAQ (reference sequence). Here the CDR3 reads CASSRPGEYY.

Regarding this clonotype: This may be a read error, as it is one base from a much larger clone. The chain employs TRBV28 and TRBJ2-7; a weak D match, TRBD1 (5 bases). Germline V CDR1 and CDR2: MDHEN, SYDVKM. The CDR3 spans 14 residues. CDR3 nucleotides: TGTGCCGGCAGTTCTAAGGGGTACCCAGGCGAGCAGTACTTC. Translating it yields CAGSSKGYPGEQYF.

This clonotype was detected ten times or more. The chain has TRBV15 and TRBJ2-2, with D hard to call. The CDR3 has 15 residues. Trimming shortened V by 0 bases and J by 3 bases, and 8 bases separated the two germline ends. Germline CDR1 reads LNHNV; CDR2 reads YYDKDF (reference sequence). CDR3 region: CATSREGKHTGELFF. In DNA, the CDR3 is TGTGCCACCAGCAGAGAGGGTAAACACACCGGGGAGCTGTTTTTT.

In its sample, this clonotype was seen once. This rearrangement joins TRBV5-1 to TRBJ1-2, with D maybe TRBD1 (5 bases). Trimming stripped 0 bases from V and 4 bases from J, with 10 bases between. The CDR3 has 14 residues. Germline V lookup: CDR1 SGHRS, CDR2 YFSETQ. This chain's CDR3 is CASSLGDRLYGYTF. Written as DNA, the CDR3 is TGCGCCAGCAGCTTGGGCGACAGACTCTATGGCTACACCTTC.

This clonotype came up many times. The chain carries TRBV24-1 and TRBJ2-7; D gene unclear. V lost 2 bases and J 0 bases, leaving 7 bases between the germline ends. The CDR3 loop spans 14 amino acids. Germline loops: CDR1 KGHDR, CDR2 SFDVKD. CDR3 protein: CATSDSSSSYEQYF. As DNA, the CDR3 is TGTGCCACCAGTGATTCGTCCTCCTCCTACGAGCAGTACTTC.

This clonotype appeared many times. This rearrangement joins TRBV29-1 to TRBJ2-5, with 12 bases matching TRBD1. Germline V CDR1 and CDR2: SQVTM, ANQGSEA. V lost 6 bases to trimming and J lost 4 bases; unmatched junction nucleotides: 3. The CDR3 runs 13 residues. The CDR3 reads CSVGTGGGETQYF. CDR3 DNA: TGCAGCGTCGGGACAGGGGGCGGAGAGACCCAGTACTTC. Variable domain in full (rest from reference TRBV29-1 and TRBJ2-5): SAVISQKPSRDICQRGTSLTIQCQVDSQVTMMFWYRQQPGQSLTLIATANQGSEATYESGFVIDKFPISRPNLTFSTLTVSNMSPEDSSIYLCSVGTGGGETQYFGPGTRLLVL.

There are many counts of this clonotype. A much larger clone lies one base from this, so it may be a read error. The J gene is TRBJ2-5, the V gene TRBV7-2; no firm D call. CDR1 is SGHTA and CDR2 is FQGNSA in the germline V gene. The CDR3 sequence is 14 residues long. For the CDR3, the DNA is TGTGCCAGCGGCTTAAGACTTACCCAAGAGACCCAGTACTTC. It translates to CASGLRLTQETQYF.

CDR3 in DNA: TGTGCCATAACTAACAATCCCTACGAGCAGTACTTC. As protein: CAITNNPYEQYF. The chain employs TRBV10-3 and TRBJ2-7; the D is unclear. CDR1 ENHRY and CDR2 SYGVKD come from the germline V gene. Trimming cost V 9 bases and J 2 bases, with 11 bases left between them. CDR3 length: 12 residues.

The count of this clonotype is one. V and J are TRBV2 and TRBJ2-2; TRBD2 matches at 14 bases. Germline V gene data show CDR1 as SNHLY and CDR2 as FYNNEI. The V segment lost 5 bases and the J segment 6 bases; nucleotides outside the gene matches: 8. The CDR3 is 17 amino acids. The CDR3 nucleotides read TGTGCCAGCAGTCCGGGACTAGCGGGAGTGTCGGCCGGGGAGCTGTTTTTT. It codes for CASSPGLAGVSAGELFF.

There are a few counts of this clonotype. V gene TRBV30 combines with J gene TRBJ2-3; D gene unclear. The germline V gene has CDR1 GTSNPN and CDR2 SVGIG (reference sequence). The CDR3 runs to 12 residues. V was cut by 2 bases and J by 4 bases, with 7 bases left in between. The CDR3 protein is CAWSWSADTQYF. The CDR3 DNA is TGTGCCTGGAGTTGGTCGGCAGATACGCAGTATTTT.

As regards this clonotype: It is unclear where the CDR3 begins or ends on the DNA, so no DNA is shown, and the CDR3 is as TCRdb lists it. The gene calls are TRBV19 and TRBJ1-1; TRBD1, the table's D call, lacks a check against the DNA. The CDR3 is 19 amino acids in total, end residues counted. Germline V CDR1 and CDR2: LNHDA, SQIVND (reference sequence). The CDR3 is CSHSYLCSDGGQLNTEAFF.

This clonotype was picked up many times. The chain employs TRBV7-2 and TRBJ1-2; D is uncertain. Trimming left V 3 bases short and J 5 bases short, with 13 bases between. Per germline, CDR1 SGHTA and CDR2 FQGNSA. The CDR3 consists of 14 residues. The CDR3 region is CASSFDAAAYGYTF. The CDR3 bases are TGTGCCAGCAGCTTTGACGCAGCGGCTTATGGCTACACCTTC.

This chain links TRBV20-1 with TRBJ1-2; D is ambiguous. Trimming took off 2 bases at V and 0 bases at J, with 10 bases between the two ends. The CDR3 has 14 residues. Germline V gives CDR1 DFQATT, CDR2 SNEGSKA (reference sequence). The CDR3 bases are TGCAGTGCTAGATTGGTGGGAACTAACTATGGCTACACCTTC. This encodes CSARLVGTNYGYTF.

V and J are TRBV20-1 and TRBJ2-7; 7 positions agree with TRBD2. This CDR3 contains 17 residues. V trimming: 1 base; J trimming: 0 bases; junction bases outside the gene matches: 12. In germline, CDR1 is DFQATT, CDR2 SNEGSKA (reference sequence). This chain's CDR3 is CSARVSNLGTTSYEQYF. The CDR3 region has the DNA TGCAGTGCTAGAGTATCAAATTTGGGGACTACCTCCTACGAGCAGTACTTC.

Comments on this clonotype: An end of the junction differs from the germline gene, which may be a read error. V usage is TRBV9 and J usage is TRBJ1-2, with D tentatively TRBD1 (5 bases). Germline values: CDR1 SGDLS, CDR2 YYNGEE. The CDR3 is made up of 17 amino acids. This chain's CDR3 is CASSHRLSTGVDYGHTF. The CDR3 bases are TGTGCCAGCAGCCATCGATTATCAACGGGGGTCGACTATGGCCACACCTTC. The full variable domain, completed using reference TRBV9 and TRBJ1-2, is DSGVTQTPKHLITATGQRVTLRCSPRSGDLSVYWYQQSLDQGLQFLIQYYNGEERAKGNILERFSAQQFPDLHSELNLSSLELGDSALYFCASSHRLSTGVDYGHTFGSGTRLTVV.

The chain is built from TRBV15 and TRBJ2-7; tentatively, D is TRBD1 (6 bases). Germline lookup yields CDR1 LNHNV and CDR2 YYDKDF (reference sequence). Trimming took off 3 bases at V and 2 bases at J, with 14 bases between the two ends. There are 15 residues in the CDR3. The CDR3 DNA follows: TGTGCCACCAGCAGCCAAGGGGCAGGGGCCTACGAGCAGTACTTC. Translating it yields CATSSQGAGAYEQYF.

On this clonotype: A read error may produce the germline difference seen at one junction end. This chain's CDR3 is CASSPGANYGCTF. For the CDR3, the DNA is TGTGCCAGCAGTCCCGGAGCTAACTATGGCTGCACCTTC. The rearrangement links TRBV25-1 to TRBJ1-2; D unclear. The CDR3 consists of 13 residues. Germline-derived CDR1 and CDR2 are MGHDK and SYGVNS.

By share, this clonotype counts as medium-sized. This sequence joins TRBV7-6 and TRBJ2-7; TRBD2 matches at 7 bases. Trimming at V came to 4 bases and at J to 5 bases, leaving 5 bases not matched to a gene. The CDR3 is 13 amino acids. The germline CDR1 and CDR2 sequences are SGHVS and FNYEAQ. The CDR3 sequence is CASSSVAGNEQYF. DNA of the CDR3: TGTGCCAGCAGCTCAGTAGCGGGCAACGAGCAGTACTTC.

This sequence joins TRBV7-9 and TRBJ2-5, with 8 bases lining up with TRBD1. With V trimmed by 1 base and J by 9 bases, 13 bases remained unmatched. CDR3 size: 16 residues. Germline V gene data show CDR1 as SEHNR and CDR2 as FQNEAQ (reference sequence). The CDR3 DNA sequence: TGTGCCAGCAGCTTAGATGGCAGGGGGCGCCTTCAGCCCCAGTACTTC. This codes for CASSLDGRGRLQPQYF.

On this clonotype: It may be a read error: a sequence one base away is much more abundant. The chain joins TRBV12-5 to TRBJ1-2; D is ambiguous. In germline, CDR1 is LGHNT, CDR2 FRNRAP. The CDR3 extends over 12 amino acids. The chain's CDR3 is CAGGLGMNGYTF. CDR3 DNA: TGTGCTGGTGGTTTGGGGATGAATGGCTACACCTTC. Full variable domain (remainder filled in from reference TRBV12-5 and TRBJ1-2): DARVTQTPRHKVTEMGQEVTMRCQPILGHNTVFWYRQTMMQGLELLAYFRNRAPLDDSGMPKDRFSAEMPDATLATLKIQPSEPRDSAVYFCAGGLGMNGYTFGSGTRLTVV.

This clonotype was seen many times. J is TRBJ1-1 and V is TRBV7-9, with D possibly being TRBD1 (6 bases). The CDR3 runs 15 residues. V lost 6 bases to trimming and J lost 4 bases, with 18 bases between them. Per germline, CDR1 SEHNR and CDR2 FQNEAQ (reference sequence). CDR3 in amino acids: CASSQLGGASTEAFF. The CDR3 bases are TGTGCCAGCAGTCAACTTGGGGGGGCGAGCACTGAAGCTTTCTTT.

This clonotype occurred a few times. A junction end diverges from the germline sequence, so it may reflect a read error. The chain uses TRBV6-1 and TRBJ2-1; 13 nucleotides line up with TRBD2. Germline CDR1 reads MNHNS; CDR2 reads SASEGT. CDR3 length: 16 amino acids. In DNA, the CDR3 is TGTGCCATCAGTGAGCAACTAGCGGGAGGGGGGGGCGAGCAGTTCTTC. Residues: CAISEQLAGGGGEQFF.

J is TRBJ2-1 and V is TRBV9, with 8 bases lining up with TRBD2. Trimming cost V 0 bases and J 6 bases; bases outside gene matches: 8. This CDR3 has 16 residues. Per the germline V gene, CDR1 is SGDLS and CDR2 is YYNGEE. The chain's CDR3 is CASSVEVAGGINEQFF. The CDR3 DNA is TGTGCCAGCAGCGTAGAGGTGGCGGGAGGCATCAATGAGCAGTTCTTC.

The CDR3 sequence is CSAGLGQATHGYTF. For the CDR3, the DNA is TGCAGTGCTGGACTTGGACAGGCGACGCATGGCTACACCTTC. The genes are TRBV20-1 and TRBJ1-2, with 7 nucleotides matching TRBD1. This CDR3 has 14 residues. V lost 5 bases to trimming and J lost 6 bases; unmatched junction nucleotides: 12. Germline CDR1 DFQATT, CDR2 SNEGSKA (reference sequence).

In its sample, this clonotype was seen many times. The chain uses TRBV5-8 and TRBJ1-2; D unresolved. Between the trimmed V and J ends, which lost 0 bases and 7 bases, there was a span of 7 bases. The CDR3 has 12 amino acids. CDR1 is SGHTS, CDR2 YDEGEE, per germline. The CDR3 nucleotides read TGTGCCAGCAGCTTGGCCGGAGGTGGCTACACCTTC. The encoded protein is CASSLAGGGYTF.

This chain uses TRBV7-9 with TRBJ2-2, with D possibly called TRBD1 or TRBD2 (5 bases each). Deletions cut 5 bases from V and 2 bases from J, with 12 bases between. CDR1 and CDR2 from the germline V gene are SEHNR and FQNEAQ (reference sequence). The CDR3 spans 15 residues. CDR3 region: CASSHGTVNTGELFF. For the CDR3, the DNA is TGTGCCAGCAGCCACGGGACGGTAAACACCGGGGAGCTGTTTTTT.

The chain uses TRBV10-3 and TRBJ2-7, with 7 bases lining up with TRBD1. There are 11 residues in the CDR3. V was clipped by 8 bases and J by 6 bases; unmatched bases: 4. Germline V gene lookup returns CDR1 ENHRY and CDR2 SYGVKD. The CDR3 spells CAIPTGSEQYF. The CDR3 DNA follows: TGTGCCATCCCGACAGGGAGCGAGCAGTACTTC.

This clonotype was observed a handful of times. The chain joins TRBV7-2 to TRBJ1-2; 11 bases line up with TRBD1. The V gene end was trimmed by 5 bases and the J gene end by 8 bases; junction bases not matched to a gene: 13. This CDR3 contains 16 residues. Germline CDR1 SGHTA, CDR2 FQGNSA. CDR3 protein: CASSDSRTGGAAGYTF. CDR3 nucleotides: TGTGCCAGCAGCGACTCCAGGACAGGGGGCGCGGCAGGCTACACCTTC.